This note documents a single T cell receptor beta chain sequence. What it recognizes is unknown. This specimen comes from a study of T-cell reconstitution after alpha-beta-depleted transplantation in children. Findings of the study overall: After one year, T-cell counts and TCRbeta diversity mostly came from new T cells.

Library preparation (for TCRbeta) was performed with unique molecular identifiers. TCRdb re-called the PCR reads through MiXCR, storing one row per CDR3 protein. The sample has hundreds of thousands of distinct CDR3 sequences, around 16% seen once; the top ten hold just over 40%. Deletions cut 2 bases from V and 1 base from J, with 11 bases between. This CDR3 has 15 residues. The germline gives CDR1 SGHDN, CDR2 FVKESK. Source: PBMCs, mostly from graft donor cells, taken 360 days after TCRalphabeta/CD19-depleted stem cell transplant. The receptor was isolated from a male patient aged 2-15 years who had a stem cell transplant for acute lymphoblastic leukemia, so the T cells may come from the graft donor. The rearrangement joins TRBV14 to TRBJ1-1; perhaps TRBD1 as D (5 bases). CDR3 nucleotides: TGTGCCAGCAGCCAATGGCCAGGACAGAACACTGAAGCTTTCTTT. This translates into CASSQWPGQNTEAFF. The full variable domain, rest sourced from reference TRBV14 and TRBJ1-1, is EAGVTQFPSHSVIEKGQTVTLRCDPISGHDNLYWYRRVMGKEIKFLLHFVKESKQDESGMPNNRFLAERTGGTYSTLKVQPAELEDSGVYFCASSQWPGQNTEAFFGQGTRLTVV.